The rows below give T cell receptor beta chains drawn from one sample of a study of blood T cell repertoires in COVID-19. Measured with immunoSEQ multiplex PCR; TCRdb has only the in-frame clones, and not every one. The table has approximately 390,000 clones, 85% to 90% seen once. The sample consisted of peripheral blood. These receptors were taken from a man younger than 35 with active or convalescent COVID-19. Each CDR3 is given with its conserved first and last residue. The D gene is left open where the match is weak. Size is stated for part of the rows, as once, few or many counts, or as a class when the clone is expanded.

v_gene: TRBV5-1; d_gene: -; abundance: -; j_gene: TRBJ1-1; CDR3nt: TGCGCCAGCAGCTACACAGGGAAAAACACTGAAGCTTTCTTT; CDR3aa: CASSYTGKNTEAFF
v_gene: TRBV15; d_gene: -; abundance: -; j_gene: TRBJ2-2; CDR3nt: TGTGCCACCAGCGGAGTCTACTCGAACACCGGGGAGCTGTTTTTT; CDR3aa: CATSGVYSNTGELFF
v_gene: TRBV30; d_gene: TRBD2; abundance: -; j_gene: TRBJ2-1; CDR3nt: TGTGCCTGGACCAGAAATAGCGGGAGGGCCTATACTGAGCAGTTCTTC; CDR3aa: CAWTRNSGRAYTEQFF
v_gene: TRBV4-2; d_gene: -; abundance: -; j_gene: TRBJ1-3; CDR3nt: TGTGCCAGCAGCCAGGGGGCTGGTGGAAACACCATATATTTT; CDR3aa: CASSQGAGGNTIYF
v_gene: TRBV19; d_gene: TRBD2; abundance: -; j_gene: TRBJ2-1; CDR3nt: TGTGCCAGTAATCGGGTAGCGGGCCCGAGCTCCTACAATGAGCAGTTCTTC; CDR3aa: CASNRVAGPSSYNEQFF
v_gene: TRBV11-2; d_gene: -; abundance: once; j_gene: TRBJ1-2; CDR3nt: TGTGCCAGCAGCATGGACAGTCAAGGCTACACCTTC; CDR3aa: CASSMDSQGYTF
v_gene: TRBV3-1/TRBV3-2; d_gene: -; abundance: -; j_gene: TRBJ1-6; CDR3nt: TGTGCCAGCAGCCAAACCCCGACAACCATCCCCGACTCACCCCTCCACTTT; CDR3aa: CASSQTPTTIPDSPLHF
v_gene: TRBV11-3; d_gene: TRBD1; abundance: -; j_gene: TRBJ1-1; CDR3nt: TGTGCCAGCAGCTATATAGGGGGCTCCGCGAACACTGAAGCTTTCTTT; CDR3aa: CASSYIGGSANTEAFF
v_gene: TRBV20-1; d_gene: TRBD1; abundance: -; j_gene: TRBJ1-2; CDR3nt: TGCAGTGCTACTGACAGGGTCTATGGCTACACCTTC; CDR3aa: CSATDRVYGYTF
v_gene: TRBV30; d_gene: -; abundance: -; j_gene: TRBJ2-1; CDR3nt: TGTGCCTGGAAGGGCGGGACCAGCTCCTACAATGAGCAGTTCTTC; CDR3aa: CAWKGGTSSYNEQFF
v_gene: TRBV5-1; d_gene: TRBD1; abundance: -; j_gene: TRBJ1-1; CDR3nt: TGCGCCAGCCCGAACAGGGGGCAAATGAACACTGAAGCTTTCTTT; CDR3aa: CASPNRGQMNTEAFF
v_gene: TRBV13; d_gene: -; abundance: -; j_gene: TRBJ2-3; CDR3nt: TGTGCCAGCAGCGTAGCCGGGAGCACAGATACGCAGTATTTT; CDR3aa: CASSVAGSTDTQYF
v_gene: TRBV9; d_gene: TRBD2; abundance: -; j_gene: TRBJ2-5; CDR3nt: TGTGCCAGCAGCGTAGGTGATAGCGGGGACCAAGAGACCCAGTACTTC; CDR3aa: CASSVGDSGDQETQYF
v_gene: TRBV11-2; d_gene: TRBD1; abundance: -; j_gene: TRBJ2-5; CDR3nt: TGTGCCAGCAGCTTAGGGGACAGGGGCCAAGAGACCCAGTACTTC; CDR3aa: CASSLGDRGQETQYF
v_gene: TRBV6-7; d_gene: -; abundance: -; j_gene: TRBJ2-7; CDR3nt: TGTGCCAGCAGTTACGTTGACAGAACCTACGAGCAGTACTTC; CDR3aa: CASSYVDRTYEQYF
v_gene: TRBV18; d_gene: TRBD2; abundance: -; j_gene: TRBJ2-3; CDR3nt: TGTGCCAGCTCAAGCATGACTAGCGGGAGCACAGATACGCAGTATTTT; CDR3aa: CASSSMTSGSTDTQYF
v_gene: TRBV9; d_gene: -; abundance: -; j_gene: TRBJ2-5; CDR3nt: TGTGCCAGCAAGGGGATCCAAGAGACCCAGTACTTC; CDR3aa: CASKGIQETQYF
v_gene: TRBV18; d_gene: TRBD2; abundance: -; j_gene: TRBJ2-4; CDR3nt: TGTGCCAGCTCACCCCAACCGGGACTAGCGGGAGAGATAGCCAAAAACATTCAGTACTTC; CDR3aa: CASSPQPGLAGEIAKNIQYF
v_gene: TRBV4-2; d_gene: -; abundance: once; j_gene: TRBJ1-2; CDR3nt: TGTGCCAGCAGCCAAGGGCACTATGGCTACACCTTC; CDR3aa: CASSQGHYGYTF
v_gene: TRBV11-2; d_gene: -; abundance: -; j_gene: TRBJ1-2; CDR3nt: TGTGCCAGCAGCTTAGAGGTCGGGGTTGGCAGAGCCCTTACTCCTTATGGCTACACCTTC; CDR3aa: CASSLEVGVGRALTPYGYTF
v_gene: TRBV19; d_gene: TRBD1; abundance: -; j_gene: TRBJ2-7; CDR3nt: TGTGCCAGTAGTTCCGGTTTTGGACAGGCTACCTACGAGCAGTACTTC; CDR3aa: CASSSGFGQATYEQYF
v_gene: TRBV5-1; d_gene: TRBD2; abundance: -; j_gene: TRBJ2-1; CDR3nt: TGCGCCAGCAGTAGCGGGAGCGGCAATGAGCAGTTCTTC; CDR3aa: CASSSGSGNEQFF
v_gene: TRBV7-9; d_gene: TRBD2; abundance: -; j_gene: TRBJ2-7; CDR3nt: TGTGCCAGCAGCTTAGGCCTTAGCGGGAGGTTCTCTCCCTACGAGCAGTACTTC; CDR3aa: CASSLGLSGRFSPYEQYF
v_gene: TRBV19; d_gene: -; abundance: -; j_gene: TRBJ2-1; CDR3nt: TGTGCCAGTAGTTTAGCAAGCTCCAAATACAATGAGCAGTTCTTC; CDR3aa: CASSLASSKYNEQFF
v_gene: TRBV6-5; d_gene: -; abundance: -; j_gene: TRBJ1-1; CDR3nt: TGTGCCAGCAGAAAAGAGGTGAGCACTGAAGCTTTCTTT; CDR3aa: CASRKEVSTEAFF
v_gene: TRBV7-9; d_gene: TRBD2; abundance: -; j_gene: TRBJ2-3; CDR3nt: TGTGCCAGCAGCTTACTTAGCGGGGCTAGCACAGATACGCAGTATTTT; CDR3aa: CASSLLSGASTDTQYF
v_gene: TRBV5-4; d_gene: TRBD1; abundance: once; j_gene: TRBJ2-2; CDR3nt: TGTGCCAGCAGCTTGGCCGGCAGGGGGAGTACGACCGGGGAGCTGTTTTTT; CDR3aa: CASSLAGRGSTTGELFF
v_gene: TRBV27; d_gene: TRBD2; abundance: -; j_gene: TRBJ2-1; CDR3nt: TGTGCCAGCAGTACTGGGACTAGCGGGAGATTAGAGCAGTTCTTC; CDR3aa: CASSTGTSGRLEQFF
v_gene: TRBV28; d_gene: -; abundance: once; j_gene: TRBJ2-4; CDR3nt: TGTGCCAGCAGTATCGGACTCAGACCCCGATTAGCCAAAAACATTCAGTACTTC; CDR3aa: CASSIGLRPRLAKNIQYF
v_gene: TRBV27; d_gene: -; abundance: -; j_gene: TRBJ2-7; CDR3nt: TGTGCCAGCAGTTCCAGGGGCTCCCACTACGAGCAGTACTTC; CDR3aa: CASSSRGSHYEQYF
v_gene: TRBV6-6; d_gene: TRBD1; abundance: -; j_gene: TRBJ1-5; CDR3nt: TGTGCCAGCACCCAGGCACAGGGGAATCAGCCCCAGCATTTT; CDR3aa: CASTQAQGNQPQHF
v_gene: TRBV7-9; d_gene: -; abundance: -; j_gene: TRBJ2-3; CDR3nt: TGTGCCAGCAGCCAAACAGGGTTGGACACAGATACGCAGTATTTT; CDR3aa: CASSQTGLDTDTQYF
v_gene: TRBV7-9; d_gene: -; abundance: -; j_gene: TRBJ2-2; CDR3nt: TGTGCCAGCAGCTTTCCTTCCAGGGAGAACACCGGGGAGCTGTTTTTT; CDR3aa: CASSFPSRENTGELFF
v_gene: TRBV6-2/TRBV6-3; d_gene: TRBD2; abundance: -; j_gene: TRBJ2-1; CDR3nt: TGTGCCAGCAGTTACCGATATTGGGGGGGGGAATACAATGAGCAGTTCTTC; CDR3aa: CASSYRYWGGEYNEQFF
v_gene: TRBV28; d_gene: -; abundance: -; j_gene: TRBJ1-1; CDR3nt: TGTGCCAGCAGTTCCCCTCCGGGAAGGGATGCTGAAGCTTTCTTT; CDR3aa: CASSSPPGRDAEAFF
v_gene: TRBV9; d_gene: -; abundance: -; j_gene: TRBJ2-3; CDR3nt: TGTGCCAGCAGCGTAGGTCTCTTTGGAGGCGGAGATACGCAGTATTTT; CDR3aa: CASSVGLFGGGDTQYF
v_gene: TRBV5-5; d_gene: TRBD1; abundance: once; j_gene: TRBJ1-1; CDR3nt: TGTGCCAGCAGCTTGGGGGCAGGGGGATACACTGAAGCTTTCTTT; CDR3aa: CASSLGAGGYTEAFF
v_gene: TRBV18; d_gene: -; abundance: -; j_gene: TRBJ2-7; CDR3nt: TGTGCCAGCTCACCCGATCAGGGTTCAGCGAACGAGCAGTACTTC; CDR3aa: CASSPDQGSANEQYF
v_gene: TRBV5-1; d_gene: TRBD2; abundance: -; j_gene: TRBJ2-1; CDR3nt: TGCGCCAGCAGCTTCTTCGGGGCGCTAGCGGAAAACAATGAGCAGTTCTTC; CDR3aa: CASSFFGALAENNEQFF
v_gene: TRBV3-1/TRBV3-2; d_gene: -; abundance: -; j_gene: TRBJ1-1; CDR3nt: TGTGCCAGCAGCCAAGATCAGGTTGGTCCCACTGAAGCTTTCTTT; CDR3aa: CASSQDQVGPTEAFF
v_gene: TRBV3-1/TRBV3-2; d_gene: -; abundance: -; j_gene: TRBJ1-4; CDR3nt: TGTGCCAGCAGCCAGGCGGGGTCTAATGAAAAACTGTTTTTT; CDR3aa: CASSQAGSNEKLFF
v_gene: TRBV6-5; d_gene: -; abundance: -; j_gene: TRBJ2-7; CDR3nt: TGTGCCAGCAGTTGGACAGAGACCTACGAGCAGTACTTC; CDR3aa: CASSWTETYEQYF
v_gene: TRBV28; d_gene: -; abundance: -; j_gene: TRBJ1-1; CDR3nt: TGTGCCAGCAGTAAAACAGGGAAAAGTGAAGCTTTCTTT; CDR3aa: CASSKTGKSEAFF
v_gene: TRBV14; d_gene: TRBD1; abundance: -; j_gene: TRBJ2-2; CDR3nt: TGTGCCAGCAGCCAGCACAGGGGCTCAATCACCGGGGAGCTGTTTTTT; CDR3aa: CASSQHRGSITGELFF
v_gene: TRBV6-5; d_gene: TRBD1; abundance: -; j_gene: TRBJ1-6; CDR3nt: TGTGCCAGCAGATCCGACAGGGGCCCTCCCCTCCACTTT; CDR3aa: CASRSDRGPPLHF
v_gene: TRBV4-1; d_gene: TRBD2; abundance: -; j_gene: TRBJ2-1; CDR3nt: TGCGCCAGCAGCCAAGTCGGCCGGGGGGGTTACAATGAGCAGTTCTTC; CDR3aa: CASSQVGRGGYNEQFF
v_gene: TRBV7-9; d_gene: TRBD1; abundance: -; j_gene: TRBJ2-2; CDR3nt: TGTGCCAGCAGCTCGGGGACAGGGGATACCGGGGAGCTGTTTTTT; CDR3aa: CASSSGTGDTGELFF
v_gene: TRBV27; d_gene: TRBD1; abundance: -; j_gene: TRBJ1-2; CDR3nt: TGTGCCAGCAGTTCGGACAGGGGATTTAATGGCTACACCTTC; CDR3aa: CASSSDRGFNGYTF
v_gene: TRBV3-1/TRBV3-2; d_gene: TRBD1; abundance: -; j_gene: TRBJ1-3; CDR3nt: TGTGCCAGCAGCTGGACAGGGGTTGGAAACACCATATATTTT; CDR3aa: CASSWTGVGNTIYF
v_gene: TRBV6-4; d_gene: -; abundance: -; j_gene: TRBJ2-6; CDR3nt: TGTGCCAGCAGTGACTCGAGGGCTGGGGCCAACGTCCTGACTTTC; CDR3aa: CASSDSRAGANVLTF
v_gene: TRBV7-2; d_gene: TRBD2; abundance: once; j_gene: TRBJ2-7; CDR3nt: TGTGCCAGCAGCTTAGTGGGGACTAGCGGGAGTCATTCCGAGCAGTACTTC; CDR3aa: CASSLVGTSGSHSEQYF
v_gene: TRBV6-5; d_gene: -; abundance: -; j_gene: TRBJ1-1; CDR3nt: TGTGCCAGCAGTTACGAAGGGGGTAACACTGAAGCTTTCTTT; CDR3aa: CASSYEGGNTEAFF
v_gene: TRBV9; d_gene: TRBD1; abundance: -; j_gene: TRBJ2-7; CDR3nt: TGTGCCAGCAGCGCAGGACAGGCGAGCTCCTACGAGCAGTACTTC; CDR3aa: CASSAGQASSYEQYF
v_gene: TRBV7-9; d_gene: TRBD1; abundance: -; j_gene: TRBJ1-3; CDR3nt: TGTGCCACCTCCCCTCGCCAGGGGGCATCTGGAAACACCATATATTTT; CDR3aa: CATSPRQGASGNTIYF
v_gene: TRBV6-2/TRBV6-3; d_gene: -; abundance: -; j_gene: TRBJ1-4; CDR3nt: TGTGCCAGCAGCCACCGAGGGGAGGAACTGTTTTTT; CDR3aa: CASSHRGEELFF
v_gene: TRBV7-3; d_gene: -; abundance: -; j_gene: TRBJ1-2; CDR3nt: TGTGCCAGCAGCTTAGAGCGTACAGGGAGGGAAGGCTACACCTTC; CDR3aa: CASSLERTGREGYTF